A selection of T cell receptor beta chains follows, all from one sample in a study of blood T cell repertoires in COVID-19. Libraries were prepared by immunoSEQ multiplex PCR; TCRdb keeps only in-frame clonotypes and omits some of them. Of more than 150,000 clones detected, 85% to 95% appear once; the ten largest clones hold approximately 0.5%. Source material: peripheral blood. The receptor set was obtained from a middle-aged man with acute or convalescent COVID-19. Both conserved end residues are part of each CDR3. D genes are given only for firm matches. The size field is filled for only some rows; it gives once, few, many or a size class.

CASSLGTSQIQETQYF	TGTGCCAGCAGCCTAGGGACTAGCCAAATCCAAGAGACCCAGTACTTC	.	16	TRBV2	TRBJ2-5	TRBD2
CASSRSADSYQETQYF	TGTGCCAGCAGTAGGTCGGCTGACTCGTACCAAGAGACCCAGTACTTC	.	16	TRBV6-6	TRBJ2-5	.
CASSLAGQGSATNEKLFF	TGCGCCAGCAGCTTGGCAGGACAGGGCTCTGCAACTAATGAAAAACTGTTTTTT	.	18	TRBV5-1	TRBJ1-4	TRBD1
CATSAPPGETQYF	TGTGCCACCAGTGCGCCCCCGGGAGAGACCCAGTACTTC	.	13	TRBV24-1	TRBJ2-5	.
CASSRTASLGEAFF	TGTGCCAGCAGTCGGACAGCCAGCTTGGGTGAAGCTTTCTTT	few	14	TRBV28	TRBJ1-1	.
CASSSKRETRTGELFF	TGTGCCAGCAGCTCCAAGCGGGAGACCCGGACCGGGGAGCTGTTTTTT	.	16	TRBV7-9	TRBJ2-2	TRBD2
CAISRGGRSNTEAFF	TGTGCCATCAGTAGGGGGGGCCGATCGAACACTGAAGCTTTCTTT	.	15	TRBV10-3	TRBJ1-1	.
CASSSKQGQDTEAFF	TGTGCCAGCAGCAGCAAACAGGGACAAGACACTGAAGCTTTCTTT	.	15	TRBV21-1	TRBJ1-1	.
CASSPTGGIWGYTF	TGTGCCAGCAGCCCCACAGGGGGAATATGGGGCTACACCTTC	.	14	TRBV7-2	TRBJ1-2	TRBD1
CASSPSGPPTGGMNTEAFF	TGTGCCAGTAGCCCATCCGGACCCCCGACAGGGGGAATGAACACTGAAGCTTTCTTT	.	19	TRBV19	TRBJ1-1	TRBD1
CALRVTNEKLFF	TGTGCCCTTCGGGTAACTAATGAAAAACTGTTTTTT	.	12	TRBV6-5	TRBJ1-4	.
CAWSRQGLNTEAFF	TGTGCCTGGTCCAGACAGGGGTTGAACACTGAAGCTTTCTTT	.	14	TRBV30	TRBJ1-1	TRBD1
CASSPRTSGGETQYF	TGTGCCAGCAGTCCGCGGACTAGCGGGGGCGAGACCCAGTACTTC	.	15	TRBV2	TRBJ2-5	TRBD2
CASSRTSGIGELFF	TGTGCCAGCAGCAGGACTAGCGGGATCGGGGAGCTGTTTTTT	.	14	TRBV21-1	TRBJ2-2	.
CASSQDSLTRGQGIGTDTQYF	TGCGCCAGCAGCCAAGATAGCCTTACCAGGGGACAGGGGATTGGCACAGATACGCAGTATTTT	once	21	TRBV4-1	TRBJ2-3	TRBD1
CASSLGGTVVTGELFF	TGCGCCAGCAGCCTTGGGGGGACGGTTGTCACCGGGGAGCTGTTTTTT	.	16	TRBV4-1	TRBJ2-2	.
CASSQGGGGRRHEAFF	TGTGCCAGCAGCCAAGGAGGGGGGGGGCGACGGCATGAAGCTTTCTTT	.	16	TRBV3-1/TRBV3-2	TRBJ1-1	.
CASSHLEGYEKLFF	TGTGCCAGCAGCCACCTGGAGGGGTATGAAAAACTGTTTTTT	.	14	TRBV3-1/TRBV3-2	TRBJ1-4	.
CASSRLQGAYSPLHF	TGTGCCAGCAGCAGATTACAGGGGGCCTACTCACCCCTCCACTTT	.	15	TRBV21-1	TRBJ1-6	.
CASSPGERTGGNSPLHF	TGTGCCAGCAGCCCGGGTGAGCGGACAGGTGGAAATTCACCCCTCCACTTT	.	17	TRBV7-2	TRBJ1-6	TRBD1
CASSPAGTSLNIQYF	TGTGCCAGCAGCCCCGCCGGGACTAGCTTAAACATTCAGTACTTC	.	15	TRBV5-4	TRBJ2-4	TRBD2
CASREEIDREEAFF	TGTGCCAGCAGAGAAGAGATAGACAGGGAGGAAGCTTTCTTT	.	14	TRBV3-1/TRBV3-2	TRBJ1-1	TRBD1
CASRGGPEAFF	TGTGCCAGCAGGGGGGGGCCCGAAGCTTTCTTT	.	11	TRBV6-5	TRBJ1-1	.
CASSQGGGAHNEQFF	TGTGCCAGCAGCCAAGGCGGGGGGGCCCACAATGAGCAGTTCTTC	.	15	TRBV3-1/TRBV3-2	TRBJ2-1	TRBD2
CASSTQVDTEAFF	TGTGCCAGCAGTACACAAGTGGACACTGAAGCTTTCTTT	once	13	TRBV6-2/TRBV6-3	TRBJ1-1	.
CASSYSKTGGETQYF	TGTGCCAGCAGTTACTCAAAGACAGGGGGAGAGACCCAGTACTTC	.	15	TRBV6-5	TRBJ2-5	TRBD1
CASSPQATNTEAFF	TGCGCCAGCAGTCCCCAGGCTACCAACACTGAAGCTTTCTTT	.	14	TRBV10-2	TRBJ1-1	.
CASSSFGLAGDETQYF	TGTGCCAGCAGCTCATTCGGACTAGCGGGAGATGAGACCCAGTACTTC	.	16	TRBV7-2	TRBJ2-5	TRBD2